The next 11 T cell receptor beta chains were all read from a single sample in a study of Ad26.COV2.S vaccination and SARS-CoV-2 variants. TCRdb's copy holds only in-frame clones and misses some; the assay was immunoSEQ multiplex PCR. The sample consists of some 390,000 clones, 75% to 90% of them appearing once. The sample's treatment: around 19 received Ad26.COV2.S at low or high dose, single or two shots; about 5 received placebo; per-sample allocation not given. Day 63 after the first injection of vaccine or placebo was the sampling time. The sequences come from peripheral blood, collected in a trial of Ad26.COV2.S vaccine versus placebo. Receptors were obtained from a person aged 18-60 years who received the Ad26.COV2.S COVID-19 vaccine or a placebo.

CDR3 region: CAISTGGAGTEAFF. The DNA of the CDR3 is TGTGCCATCAGTACAGGGGGCGCGGGGACTGAAGCTTTCTTT. V is TRBV10-3 and J is TRBJ1-1; 9 positions match TRBD1. Germline lookup yields CDR1 ENHRY and CDR2 SYGVKD. V shed 5 bases and J 5 bases; nucleotides not matched to a gene: 6. The CDR3 covers 14 residues.

V usage is TRBV28 and J usage is TRBJ1-1, with unresolved D. CDR1 is MDHEN and CDR2 is SYDVKM in the germline V gene. The ends were cut back, 6 bases at V and 4 bases at J, with 9 bases in the middle. The CDR3 loop spans 12 amino acids. The CDR3 nucleotides read TGTGCCAGCAGGACTCTGGGCACTGAAGCTTTCTTT. This gives the protein CASRTLGTEAFF.

The genes are TRBV4-2 and TRBJ2-7; maybe TRBD2 (6 bases). The CDR3 covers 16 residues. Germline CDR1 and CDR2: LGHNA and YNFKEQ. With 4 bases removed from V and 3 bases from J, the gap between germline ends came to 19 bases. Here the CDR3 reads CASSPLVGGKGYEQYF. CDR3 DNA sequence: TGTGCCAGCAGCCCCCTGGTTGGCGGGAAGGGCTACGAGCAGTACTTC.

This chain uses TRBV6-1 with TRBJ2-5; 12 bases agree with TRBD2. The CDR3 sequence is 19 residues long. Germline values: CDR1 MNHNS, CDR2 SASEGT. Trimming at V came to 4 bases and at J to 4 bases, leaving 16 bases not matched to a gene. The CDR3 DNA follows: TGTGCCAGCAGTGCCGGTTGGGGGCTAGCGGGAGGGCCGGGAGAGACCCAGTACTTC. This sequence encodes CASSAGWGLAGGPGETQYF.

This chain uses TRBV27 with TRBJ2-1; TRBD2 might be the D (6 bases). Germline V lookup: CDR1 MNHEY, CDR2 SMNVEV (reference sequence). V dropped 6 bases and J dropped 4 bases, with 13 bases sitting between them. The CDR3 loop spans 14 amino acids. CDR3 in DNA: TGTGCCAGCAGGGCACCGGGACTTTACAATGAGCAGTTCTTC. Amino acid sequence: CASRAPGLYNEQFF.

The rearrangement links TRBV7-2 to TRBJ2-1; D call uncertain. Germline lookup yields CDR1 SGHTA and CDR2 FQGNSA. V was pared by 2 bases and J by 10 bases, with 12 bases between. The CDR3 covers 13 residues. The CDR3 spells CASSLTGYGEQFF. The CDR3, as DNA: TGTGCCAGCAGCTTAACCGGCTATGGGGAGCAGTTCTTC.

This clone appeared a single time. The chain recombines TRBV28 with TRBJ2-2, with TRBD2 as a possible D gene (5 bases). The V gene's germline CDR1 is MDHEN and CDR2 SYDVKM. The germline V and J ends were trimmed by 8 bases and 0 bases, with 10 bases remaining between them. CDR3 length: 14 residues. CDR3 sequence: CASRGLANTGELFF. DNA of the CDR3: TGTGCCAGCCGCGGGCTAGCGAACACCGGGGAGCTGTTTTTT.

There are a few counts of this clone. V is TRBV2 and J is TRBJ2-2; tentatively, D is TRBD1 (5 bases). The CDR3 loop spans 12 amino acids. Germline loops: CDR1 SNHLY, CDR2 FYNNEI. Between the trimmed V and J ends, which lost 11 bases and 9 bases, there was a span of 16 bases. The CDR3 coding sequence is TGTGCCGGACAAGAAAACGGCCGGGAGCTGTTTTTT. This codes for CAGQENGRELFF.

V and J are TRBV24-1 and TRBJ2-1, with D perhaps assigned TRBD1 or TRBD2 (5 bases each). Looked up from germline, CDR1 is KGHDR and CDR2 is SFDVKD. With 3 bases removed from V and 5 bases from J, the gap between germline ends came to 10 bases. The length of the CDR3 is 14 residues. CDR3 region: CATSDPGRHNEQFF. The DNA for the CDR3 is TGTGCCACCAGTGATCCGGGACGTCACAATGAGCAGTTCTTC.

The chain employs TRBV24-1 and TRBJ2-5, with D perhaps matching TRBD2 (5 bases). V was trimmed by 3 bases and J by 2 bases, leaving 15 bases between them. The CDR3 is made up of 16 amino acids. Germline CDR1 KGHDR, CDR2 SFDVKD. For the CDR3, the DNA is TGTGCCACCAGTGATCCCACTAGTCGGGTACAAGAGACCCAGTACTTC. Amino acids: CATSDPTSRVQETQYF.

The chain has TRBV7-2 and TRBJ2-7; the match to TRBD1 covers 9 bases. CDR1 SGHTA and CDR2 FQGNSA come from the germline V gene. The CDR3 is 14 amino acids. Trimming cost V 5 bases and J 2 bases; bases outside gene matches: 4. CDR3 protein: CASSHGTGTYEQYF. In nucleotides, the CDR3 is TGTGCCAGCAGCCACGGGACAGGGACCTACGAGCAGTACTTC.